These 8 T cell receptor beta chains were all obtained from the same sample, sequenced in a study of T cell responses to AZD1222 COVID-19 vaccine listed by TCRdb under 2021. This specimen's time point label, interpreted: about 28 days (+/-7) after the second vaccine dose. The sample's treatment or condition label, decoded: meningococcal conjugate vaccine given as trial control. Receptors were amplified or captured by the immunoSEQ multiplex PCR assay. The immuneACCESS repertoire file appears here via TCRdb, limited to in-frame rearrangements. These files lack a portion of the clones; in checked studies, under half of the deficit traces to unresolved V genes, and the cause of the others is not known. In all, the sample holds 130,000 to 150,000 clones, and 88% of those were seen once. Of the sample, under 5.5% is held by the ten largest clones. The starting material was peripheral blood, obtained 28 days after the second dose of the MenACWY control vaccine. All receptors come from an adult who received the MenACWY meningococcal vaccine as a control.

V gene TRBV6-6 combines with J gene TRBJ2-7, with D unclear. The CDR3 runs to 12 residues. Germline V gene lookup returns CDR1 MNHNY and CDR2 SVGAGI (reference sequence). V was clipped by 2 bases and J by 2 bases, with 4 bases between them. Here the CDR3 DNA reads TGTGCCAGCAGTTACAATGCCTACGAGCAGTACTTC. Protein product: CASSYNAYEQYF.

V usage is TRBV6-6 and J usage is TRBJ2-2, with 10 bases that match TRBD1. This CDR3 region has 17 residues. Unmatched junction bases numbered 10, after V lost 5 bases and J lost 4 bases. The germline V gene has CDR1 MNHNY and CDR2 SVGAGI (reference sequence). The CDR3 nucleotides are TGTGCCAGCAGTCACGGAGACAGGGGGCTGGGCACCGGGGAGCTGTTTTTT. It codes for CASSHGDRGLGTGELFF.

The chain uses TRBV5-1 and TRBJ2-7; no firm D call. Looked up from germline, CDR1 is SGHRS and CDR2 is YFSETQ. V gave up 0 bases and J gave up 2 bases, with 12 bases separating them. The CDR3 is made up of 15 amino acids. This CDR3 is CASSLEGRSAYEQYF. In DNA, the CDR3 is TGCGCCAGCAGCTTGGAGGGTAGGTCCGCCTACGAGCAGTACTTC.

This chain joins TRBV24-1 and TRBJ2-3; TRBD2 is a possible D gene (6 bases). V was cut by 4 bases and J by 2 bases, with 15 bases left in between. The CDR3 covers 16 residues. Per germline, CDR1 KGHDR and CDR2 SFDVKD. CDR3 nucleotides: TGTGCCACCAGTGACACTCTTCTAGCGAACACAGATACGCAGTATTTT. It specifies CATSDTLLANTDTQYF.

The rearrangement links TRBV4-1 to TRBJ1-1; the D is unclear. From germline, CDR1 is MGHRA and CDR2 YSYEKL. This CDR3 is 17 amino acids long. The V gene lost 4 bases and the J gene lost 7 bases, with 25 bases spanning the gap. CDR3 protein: CASSPERTARKEHEAFF. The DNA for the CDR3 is TGCGCCAGCAGCCCAGAGAGGACCGCCCGGAAGGAACATGAAGCTTTCTTT.

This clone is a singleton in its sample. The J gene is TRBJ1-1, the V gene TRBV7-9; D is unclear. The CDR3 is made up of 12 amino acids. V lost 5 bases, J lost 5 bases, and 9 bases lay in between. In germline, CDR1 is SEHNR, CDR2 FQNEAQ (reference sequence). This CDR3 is CASSRTDTEAFF. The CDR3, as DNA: TGTGCCAGCAGCCGCACGGATACTGAAGCTTTCTTT.

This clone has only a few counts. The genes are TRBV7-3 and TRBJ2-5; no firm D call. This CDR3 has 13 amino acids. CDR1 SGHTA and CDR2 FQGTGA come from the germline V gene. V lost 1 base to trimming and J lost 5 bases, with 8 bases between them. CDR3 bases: TGTGCCAGCAGCTTAAGCGAGGTTGAGACCCAGTACTTC. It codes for CASSLSEVETQYF.

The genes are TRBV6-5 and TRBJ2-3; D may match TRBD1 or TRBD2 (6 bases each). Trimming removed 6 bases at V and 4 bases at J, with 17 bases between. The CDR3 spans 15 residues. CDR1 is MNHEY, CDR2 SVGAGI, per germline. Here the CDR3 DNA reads TGTGCCAGCAGCAATATGGGGGGCTGGTCAGATACGCAGTATTTT. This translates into CASSNMGGWSDTQYF.